Following are 10 T cell receptor beta chains from one sample sequenced in a study of a mutant IDH1 vaccine in newly diagnosed glioma. No cognate antigen is known for these TCRs. Time point denoted: week 11, during vaccination. Vaccination used 300 ug of mutant IDH1 20-mer peptide per dose, with topical imiquimod. Assay: immunoSEQ multiplex PCR; the TCRdb copy retains only in-frame clones and omits some. This table holds about 110,000 clones, approximately 87% found once. Sequences were derived from PBMCs, sampled from a glioma patient whose treatment included an IDH1 peptide vaccine. The source of these receptors is a woman in her forties or fifties with glioma.

The rearrangement joins TRBV6-5 to TRBJ1-5; tentatively, D is TRBD1 (6 bases). The CDR3 is 13 amino acids. In germline, CDR1 is MNHEY, CDR2 SVGAGI. The V end was cut by 5 bases, the J end by 5 bases, with 10 bases between. The CDR3 loop is CASSDNRDQPQHF. CDR3 DNA: TGTGCCAGCAGTGATAACAGGGATCAGCCCCAGCATTTT.

This chain connects TRBV9 to TRBJ2-1, with a tentative D call TRBD2 (6 bases). Germline CDR1 and CDR2: SGDLS and YYNGEE. Trimming took 3 bases from V and 4 from J, leaving 14 bases between them. This CDR3 has 15 residues. The CDR3 here is CASSALASVYNEQFF. CDR3 in DNA: TGTGCCAGCAGCGCGCTAGCGTCTGTTTACAATGAGCAGTTCTTC.

This rearrangement joins TRBV7-6 to TRBJ2-3; D is perhaps TRBD2 (6 bases). This CDR3 is built from 17 residues. Germline V gene lookup returns CDR1 SGHVS and CDR2 FNYEAQ. V lost 1 base and J 0 bases, leaving 14 bases between the germline ends. For the CDR3, the DNA is TGTGCCAGCAGCTTAGAGCCGGGACTGGAGAGCACAGATACGCAGTATTTT. It yields the protein CASSLEPGLESTDTQYF. Based on the CDR3 plus reference TRBV7-6 and TRBJ2-3, the full variable domain is GAGVSQSPRYKVTKRGQDVALRCDPISGHVSLYWYRQALGQGPEFLTYFNYEAQQDKSGLPNDRFSAERPEGSISTLTIQRTEQRDSAMYRCASSLEPGLESTDTQYFGPGTRLTVL.

This rearrangement joins TRBV5-1 to TRBJ2-3, with D possibly TRBD1 on 6 matching bases. Germline V gene data show CDR1 as SGHRS and CDR2 as YFSETQ. V was pared by 5 bases and J by 3 bases, with 10 bases between. The CDR3 runs 13 residues. The CDR3 is CASSTGQTDTQYF. In DNA, the CDR3 is TGCGCCAGCAGTACCGGACAGACAGATACGCAGTATTTT.

This rearrangement joins TRBV10-1 to TRBJ2-5; 10 nucleotides agree with TRBD2. With V trimmed by 6 bases and J by 1 base, 5 bases remained unmatched. This CDR3 contains 15 residues. CDR1 and CDR2 from the germline V gene are WNHNN and SYGVQD (reference sequence). This CDR3 is CASRVAGGTQETQYF. CDR3 coding DNA: TGCGCCAGCAGAGTAGCGGGGGGAACCCAAGAGACCCAGTACTTC.

The V and J genes are TRBV11-2 and TRBJ2-1, with 9 bases matching TRBD2. V gave up 3 bases and J gave up 1 base; unmatched junction bases: 10. The CDR3 is 18 residues long. Germline values: CDR1 SGHAT, CDR2 FQNNGV. The CDR3 DNA follows: TGTGCCAGCAGCTTCCGTCATAGCGGGAGTAGATCCTACAATGAGCAGTTCTTC. It is translated as CASSFRHSGSRSYNEQFF.

The chain carries TRBV19 and TRBJ2-6; D is undetermined. The length of the CDR3 is 14 residues. Germline V gives CDR1 LNHDA, CDR2 SQIVND (reference sequence). The germline V and J ends were trimmed by 7 bases and 0 bases, with 7 bases remaining between them. The CDR3 region is CASTYSSGANVLTF. CDR3 nucleotides: TGTGCCAGTACTTATAGCTCTGGGGCCAACGTCCTGACTTTC.

This clone was seen more than once but under ten times. V and J are TRBV25-1 and TRBJ2-3, with D uncertain. Looked up from germline, CDR1 is MGHDK and CDR2 is SYGVNS. The CDR3 is 11 residues long. V gave up 9 bases and J gave up 2 bases, with 6 bases separating them. This CDR3 reads CARFLTDTQYF. In DNA, the CDR3 is TGTGCCAGATTTCTCACAGATACGCAGTATTTT. Filled out from reference TRBV25-1 and TRBJ2-3, the complete variable domain reads EADIYQTPRYLVIGTGKKITLECSQTMGHDKMYWYQQDPGMELHLIHYSYGVNSTEKGDLSSESTVSRIRTEHFPLTLESARPSHTSQYLCARFLTDTQYFGPGTRLTVL.

V is TRBV10-3 and J is TRBJ2-7, with TRBD1 matching 9 bases. Germline-derived CDR1 and CDR2 are ENHRY and SYGVKD. The CDR3 sequence is 13 residues long. Trimming at V came to 5 bases and at J to 6 bases, leaving 5 bases not matched to a gene. The CDR3: CAISPRQGGEQYF. In DNA form, the CDR3 reads TGTGCCATCAGTCCGAGACAGGGGGGCGAGCAGTACTTC.

This chain uses TRBV30 with TRBJ2-3, with D possibly being TRBD2 (5 bases). This CDR3 has 13 residues. V lost 4 bases and J lost 6, with 14 bases in between. Per the germline V gene, CDR1 is GTSNPN and CDR2 is SVGIG (reference sequence). CDR3 nucleotide sequence: TGTGCCTGGACCCGGGGTTCGGTGGATACGCAGTATTTT. It is translated as CAWTRGSVDTQYF.